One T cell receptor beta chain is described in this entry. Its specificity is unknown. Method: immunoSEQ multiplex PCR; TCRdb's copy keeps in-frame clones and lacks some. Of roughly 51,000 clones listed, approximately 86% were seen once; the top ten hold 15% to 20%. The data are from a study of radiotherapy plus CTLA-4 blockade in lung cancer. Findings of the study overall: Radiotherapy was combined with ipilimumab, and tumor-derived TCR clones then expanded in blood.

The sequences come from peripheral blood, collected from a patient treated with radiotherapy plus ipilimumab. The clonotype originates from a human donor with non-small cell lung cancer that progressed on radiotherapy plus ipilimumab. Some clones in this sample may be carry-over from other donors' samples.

The CDR3 here is CASSPGLGTDTQYF. In DNA, the CDR3 is TGTGCCAGCAGTCCGGGACTCGGCACAGATACGCAGTATTTT. This chain joins TRBV6-5 and TRBJ2-3, with D tentatively TRBD2 (6 bases). The CDR3 loop spans 14 amino acids. Germline V CDR1 and CDR2: MNHEY, SVGAGI. V dropped 5 bases and J dropped 1 base, with 10 bases sitting between them.